This T cell receptor (beta chain) was profiled in a study of regulatory T cells in long-lasting Graves disease. As for this clonotype: Its antigen is as yet unknown.

The sample's time point: newly diagnosed GD, antithyroid drugs for less than 3 months. PBMCs were the source of the RNA used for TCR sequencing. Regarding the study as a whole: Exclusively peripheral blood, rather than thyroid tissue, was studied. Persistent-disease Graves' patients showed less TCR diversity than new cases.

HTBI primers from iRepertoire and Arm-PCR of CDR3 regions yielded the TCR beta libraries. TCRdb re-analysed the multiplex PCR reads in MiXCR, keeping a single row per CDR3 protein. The sample records hundreds of thousands of distinct CDR3 sequences, approximately 12% being singletons. These data were also filed under a second study, of T cells in Graves' hyperthyroidism and ophthalmopathy.

The input for sequencing was peripheral blood mononuclear cells (PBMCs), taken at new diagnosis, from a patient treated with antithyroid drugs. The receptor was isolated from a man aged 25-45 years with Graves disease.

The CDR3 is CASSDVPRAPLHF. The CDR3 nucleotides read TGTGCCAGTAGTGACGTCCCACGGGCACCCCTCCACTTT. The chain combines TRBV19 with TRBJ1-6; D ambiguous. This CDR3 has 13 amino acids. CDR1 and CDR2 from the germline V gene are LNHDA and SQIVND (reference sequence). V shed 5 bases and J shed 11 bases, with 13 bases lying between them.